This T cell receptor (beta chain) was obtained from a study of T-cell reconstitution after alpha-beta-depleted transplantation in children. The CDR3 has 13 amino acids. The J segment lost 3 bases and the V segment lost 9 bases, leaving 8 bases of the junction unmatched. Germline V CDR1 and CDR2: SGHDT, YYEEEE. The library targeted TCRbeta and was prepared with unique molecular identifiers. MiXCR was run by TCRdb on the PCR reads, yielding one entry per CDR3 protein. Of 200,000 to 300,000 distinct CDR3 sequences in the sample, about 12% are singletons; the top ten hold roughly 2.6%. V is TRBV5-6 and J is TRBJ1-2, with 7 nucleotides matching TRBD1. The receptor comes from a human donor who donated a stem cell graft to a child with acute lymphoblastic leukemia. Sequenced here: PBMCs from the stem cell graft donor, sampled from the stem cell graft. CDR3 coding DNA: TGTGCCATGGGCCCCGGGACAGACTATGGCTACACCTTC. Residues: CAMGPGTDYGYTF.